These 15 T cell receptor beta chains share one sample of origin, sequenced in a study of blood T cells in healthy people across ages. Then a second PCR, running about 6 to 12 cycles, was carried out with a sample-barcoded 5' primer and a J-beta primer mix. TCRdb used MiXCR to reprocess the 5' RACE reads, holding one entry per CDR3 protein. The sample has some 760,000 distinct CDR3 sequences; approximately 25% are singletons. These sequences were also reported in another study, on T cells of mothers and their children.

The specimen sequenced was blood. Source of these receptors: a boy aged 5-17 years in good health.

The V gene is TRBV20-1, the J gene TRBJ2-3, with a weak D call TRBD2 (5 bases). Germline values: CDR1 DFQATT, CDR2 SNEGSKA (reference sequence). The CDR3 consists of 17 residues. V was clipped by 3 bases and J by 6 bases, with 25 bases between them. The CDR3: CSARDLRGSTPSDTQYF. The CDR3 bases are TGCAGTGCTAGGGACTTACGGGGATCAACTCCTTCCGATACGCAGTATTTT.

The rearrangement joins TRBV12-3 or TRBV12-4 to TRBJ2-5, with D perhaps TRBD1 or TRBD2 (6 bases each). The J call may be mistaken, given a closer DNA end match to TRBJ2-1. The CDR3 loop spans 16 amino acids. The CDR3 DNA follows: TGTGCCAGCAGTTTCGCCGCGACGGGGGCCTGGGATGAGCAGTTCTTC. The encoded protein is CASSFAATGAWDEQFF.

J is TRBJ2-3 and V is TRBV7-2, with 8 bases lining up with TRBD2. V dropped 4 bases and J dropped 5; count of bases not matched to a gene: 11. Looked up from germline, CDR1 is SGHTA and CDR2 is FQGNSA. The CDR3 covers 16 residues. Here the CDR3 reads CASSSRASGHRDTQYF. For the CDR3, the DNA is TGTGCCAGCAGCTCCCGAGCTAGCGGGCATAGAGATACGCAGTATTTT.

This clonotype appeared a few times. This chain uses TRBV20-1 with TRBJ2-1, with 8 bases lining up with TRBD1. The CDR3 consists of 15 residues. Looked up from germline, CDR1 is DFQATT and CDR2 is SNEGSKA (reference sequence). With 3 bases clipped from V and 7 bases from J, the junction kept 11 bases outside the gene matches. The CDR3 DNA reads as TGCAGTGCTAGGGCAGGGGGCCTAATGTCGAATGAGCAGTTCTTC. Encoded protein: CSARAGGLMSNEQFF.

Only a few counts were recorded for this clonotype. The gene calls are TRBV7-6 and TRBJ2-5; D is possibly TRBD1 or TRBD2 (5 bases each). V was trimmed by 5 bases and J by 1 base, leaving 11 bases between them. Germline assignment: CDR1 SGHVS and CDR2 FNYEAQ. The CDR3 is made up of 14 amino acids. The DNA of the CDR3 is TGTGCCAGCAGCGAAGATGGGGGCCAAGAGACCCAGTACTTC. It codes for CASSEDGGQETQYF.

The gene calls are TRBV7-2 and TRBJ2-1, with 9 nucleotides matching TRBD2. V trimming: 4 bases; J trimming: 6 bases; junction bases outside the gene matches: 10. Germline V gene lookup returns CDR1 SGHTA and CDR2 FQGNSA. The CDR3 is 16 residues long. DNA of the CDR3: TGTGCCAGCAGCTCAAGGGGGGCTAGCGGGATCAATGAGCAGTTCTTC. It encodes CASSSRGASGINEQFF.

The CDR3 loop reads CASNQYQGIYGYTF. The CDR3 DNA sequence: TGTGCCAGCAATCAATACCAGGGGATCTATGGCTACACCTTC. This chain uses TRBV12-3 or TRBV12-4 with TRBJ1-2, with TRBD1 as a possible D gene (6 bases). CDR3 length: 14 residues. The V end was cut by 7 bases, the J end by 4 bases, with 16 bases between.

The V and J genes are TRBV28 and TRBJ2-1; a weak D match, TRBD2 (5 bases). The end of the DNA aligns better with TRBJ2-5, so the J call may be wrong. Germline CDR1 MDHEN, CDR2 SYDVKM. CDR3 size: 12 residues. CDR3 sequence: CASTPGRETQYF. For the CDR3, the DNA is TGTGCCAGCACCCCGGGAAGAGAGACCCAGTACTTC.

CDR3 sequence reads: CAISEDQGSMGDRPQHF. The CDR3, as DNA: TGTGCCATCAGTGAGGACCAGGGGTCGATGGGTGATCGGCCCCAGCATTTT. The rearrangement uses TRBV10-3 and TRBJ1-5, with a tentative D call TRBD1 (6 bases). The length of the CDR3 is 17 residues. Trimming removed 2 bases from V and 9 bases from J, with 23 bases in between. Germline CDR1 is ENHRY and CDR2 is SYGVKD.

The chain employs TRBV7-2 and TRBJ2-6; 9 bases align to TRBD1. With V trimmed by 4 bases and J by 2 bases, 6 bases remained unmatched. The CDR3 covers 17 residues. Germline loops: CDR1 SGHTA, CDR2 FQGNSA. The CDR3 sequence: CASSSRQGGAGANVLTF. The DNA for the CDR3 is TGTGCCAGCAGCTCACGACAGGGGGGAGCTGGGGCCAACGTCCTGACTTTC.

The chain combines TRBV4-3 with TRBJ2-2, with TRBD1 as a possible D gene (5 bases). The V gene's germline CDR1 is LGHNA and CDR2 YSLEER. The V and J ends lost 0 bases and 6 bases respectively, with 17 bases between them. This CDR3 is built from 17 residues. The chain's CDR3 is CASSQDSRVVNSGELFF. As DNA, the CDR3 is TGCGCCAGCAGCCAAGATAGCAGGGTCGTCAATTCCGGGGAGCTGTTTTTT.

The table lists this clonotype with a few counts. This rearrangement joins TRBV20-1 to TRBJ2-7; TRBD1 matches 9 bases. Germline V lookup: CDR1 DFQATT, CDR2 SNEGSKA (reference sequence). V dropped 0 bases and J dropped 4; count of bases not matched to a gene: 7. There are 15 residues in the CDR3. CDR3: CSARDRDRALYEQYF. CDR3 nucleotide sequence: TGCAGTGCTAGAGATCGGGACAGGGCATTGTACGAGCAGTACTTC.

The chain links TRBV7-9 to TRBJ2-5; 8 bases fit TRBD2. The ends lost 2 bases at V and 1 base at J; junction bases unmatched: 3. Germline CDR1 reads SEHNR; CDR2 reads FQNEAQ (reference sequence). This CDR3 contains 15 residues. The CDR3 region is CASSLIAGPQETQYF. For the CDR3, the DNA is TGTGCCAGCAGCTTAATAGCGGGACCCCAAGAGACCCAGTACTTC.

This sequence joins TRBV12-3 or TRBV12-4 and TRBJ1-5, with unresolved D. Between the trimmed V and J ends, which lost 4 bases and 5 bases, there was a span of 12 bases. The length of the CDR3 is 14 residues. This CDR3 reads CASSSSGLDQPQHF. CDR3 in DNA: TGTGCCAGCAGTTCCTCGGGTCTCGATCAGCCCCAGCATTTT.

This clonotype was counted a few times. The chain links TRBV6-5 to TRBJ1-3; D unresolved. This CDR3 contains 15 residues. CDR1 MNHEY and CDR2 SVGAGI come from the germline V gene. V lost 5 bases and J lost 0, with 11 bases in between. The CDR3 spells CASSTKVLSGNTIYF. Here the CDR3 DNA reads TGTGCCAGCAGTACCAAGGTTCTCTCTGGAAACACCATATATTTT.